This TCR beta chain was recovered during a study of cytomegalovirus exposure and HLA in healthy donors (dated by TCRdb to 2017 to 2019). About the investigation overall: A later analysis indicated that the 120 or so validation repertoires were generated on the platform also employed for the 700 or so repertoires of the first cohort. To predict cytomegalovirus infection status, the study brought together high-throughput TCR immunosequencing, statistical association of individual TCRs with disease status, and machine learning. The study was designed to test whether signatures of past pathogen exposure could be identified by cataloging public T cell receptors. In addition to the first cohort of around 670 subjects, a separate validation cohort of 100 to 150 different subjects was used. General findings and caveats noted by the study authors: Three of the identified cytomegalovirus-associated TCR beta chains were confirmed in vitro to be specific for cytomegalovirus antigens. A total of 164 TCR beta chains were listed by the study as associated with cytomegalovirus. The classifier was reported to diagnose cytomegalovirus status with high specificity and sensitivity in both the original cohort and the validation cohort. The authors suggested that the approach could potentially be generalized to other disease states and immunological phenotypes. A later analysis lacked HLA typing for the validation cohort, so it scored co-occurrence in that cohort across all 130 or so repertoires. Across donors, most TCR sequences were observed very rarely, whereas some public TCRs were present in many individuals. Subsequent analysis determined that TCRs grouped into clusters in the first cohort also showed a tendency toward co-occurrence across the roughly 110 validation repertoires, and 85% to 95% of cluster scores exceeded 0.

Libraries came from the immunoSEQ multiplex PCR assay. The authors' pipeline ran thus. To diagnose cytomegalovirus status from the catalog of TCR beta chain sequences, a statistical classification framework was built. TCRdb took over this immuneACCESS table, retaining in-frame rearrangements with V and J assigned. Such tables are incomplete; in checked studies, under half of the missing clones stem from an unresolved V gene, and the remainder is unexplained. The D gene and trimming were derived from the DNA, and the V and J assignments and clone size from that table. This sample holds around 150,000 clones; 85% to 90% were observed only once. In total, the top ten clones hold about 3.5% of the sample. The donors belonged to the validation cohort of under 150 subjects, which was separate from the approximately 700-subject first cohort. On this clone itself: Its binding antigen is unknown. Base quality data are lacking; no much larger clone is found one base away.

The V end gives up 4 bases and the J end 4 bases, leaving 9 bases in the junction not matched to a gene. Taken from the germline V gene, the CDR1 and CDR2 loops are SGDLS and YYNGEE. Measured from the cysteine to the phenylalanine, the CDR3 is 16 residues long. The sequence is cut down to CDR3 DNA, 48 bases in frame from base 1. The source is a woman aged 18 to 35 in good health and CMV-seropositive. Sequencing was performed on PBMCs. The rearrangement joined TRBV9 to TRBJ2-3; a stretch of 10 junction bases matches TRBD2. The encoded CDR3 is CASSLLAGDRPDTQYF. In nucleotides, the sequence is TGTGCCAGCAGCCTTCTAGCGGGAGATCGTCCAGATACGCAGTATTTT.